This TCR beta chain was found in a study of blood T cell repertoires in COVID-19. Study information: Acute-phase and convalescent COVID-19 samples originated in the United States, Italy and Spain. PBMCs, B-cell-depleted T cells, or T cells provided the cDNA or gDNA that made up the material.

The data were produced by immunoSEQ multiplex PCR, yet TCRdb's version contains in-frame clones alone and is incomplete. The sample carries over 450,000 clones, around 90% recorded once. V shed 3 bases and J shed 0 bases, with 6 bases lying between them. The CDR3 is 14 residues long. Looked up from germline, CDR1 is SGDLS and CDR2 is YYNGEE. The material sequenced was peripheral blood. The chain combines TRBV9 with TRBJ1-4; D gene uncertain. The TCR comes from a woman aged 45-65 years with COVID-19, enrolled during active disease. CDR3 protein: CASSATATNEKLFF. The CDR3 region has the DNA TGTGCCAGCAGCGCAACTGCAACTAATGAAAAACTGTTTTTT.